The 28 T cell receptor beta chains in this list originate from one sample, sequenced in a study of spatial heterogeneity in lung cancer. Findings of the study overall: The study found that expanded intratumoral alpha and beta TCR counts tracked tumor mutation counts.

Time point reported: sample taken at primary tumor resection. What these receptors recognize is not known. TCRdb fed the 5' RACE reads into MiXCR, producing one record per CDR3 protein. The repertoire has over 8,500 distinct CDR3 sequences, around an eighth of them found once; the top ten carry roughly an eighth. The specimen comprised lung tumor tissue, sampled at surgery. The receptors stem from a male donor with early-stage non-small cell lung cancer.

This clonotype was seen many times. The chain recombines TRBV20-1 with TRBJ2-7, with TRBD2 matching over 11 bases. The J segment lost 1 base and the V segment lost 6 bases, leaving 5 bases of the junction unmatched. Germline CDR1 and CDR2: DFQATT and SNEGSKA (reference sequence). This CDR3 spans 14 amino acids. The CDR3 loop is CSAPLAGDSYEQYF. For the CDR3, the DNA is TGCAGTGCCCCACTAGCGGGGGATTCCTACGAGCAGTACTTC.

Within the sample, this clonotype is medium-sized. The CDR3 loop reads CAISEVRATEAFF. In nucleotides, the CDR3 is TGTGCCATCAGTGAGGTTAGAGCGACTGAAGCTTTCTTT. V is TRBV10-3 and J is TRBJ1-1, with D uncertain. Germline V lookup: CDR1 ENHRY, CDR2 SYGVKD. The CDR3 runs 13 residues. V shed 2 bases and J shed 5 bases, with 9 bases lying between them.

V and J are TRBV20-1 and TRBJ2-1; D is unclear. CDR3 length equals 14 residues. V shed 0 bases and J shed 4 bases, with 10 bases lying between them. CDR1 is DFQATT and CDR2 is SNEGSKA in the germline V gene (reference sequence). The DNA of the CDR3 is TGCAGTGCTAGAGATCGGGTGTCATACAATGAGCAGTTCTTC. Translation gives CSARDRVSYNEQFF.

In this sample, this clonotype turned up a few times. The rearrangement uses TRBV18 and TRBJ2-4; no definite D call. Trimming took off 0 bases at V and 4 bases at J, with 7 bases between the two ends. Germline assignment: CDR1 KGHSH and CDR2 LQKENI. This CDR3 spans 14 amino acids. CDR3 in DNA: TGTGCCAGCTCACCACCGTCAGGAAAAAACATTCAGTACTTC. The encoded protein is CASSPPSGKNIQYF.

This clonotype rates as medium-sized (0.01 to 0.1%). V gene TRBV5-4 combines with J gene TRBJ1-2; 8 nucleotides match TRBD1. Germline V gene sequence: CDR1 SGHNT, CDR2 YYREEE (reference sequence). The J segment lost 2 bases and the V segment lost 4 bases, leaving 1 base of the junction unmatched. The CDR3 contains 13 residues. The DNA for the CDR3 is TGTGCCAGCAGCCGACAGGGGAACTATGGCTACACCTTC. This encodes CASSRQGNYGYTF.

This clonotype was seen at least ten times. CDR3 sequence reads: CASSEQGSNEKLFF. Here the CDR3 DNA reads TGTGCCAGCAGTGAACAGGGCTCTAATGAAAAACTGTTTTTT. This chain joins TRBV25-1 and TRBJ1-4; possibly TRBD1 for D (5 bases). V was cut by 2 bases and J by 3 bases, with 7 bases left in between. Germline CDR1 MGHDK, CDR2 SYGVNS. The CDR3 is 14 amino acids.

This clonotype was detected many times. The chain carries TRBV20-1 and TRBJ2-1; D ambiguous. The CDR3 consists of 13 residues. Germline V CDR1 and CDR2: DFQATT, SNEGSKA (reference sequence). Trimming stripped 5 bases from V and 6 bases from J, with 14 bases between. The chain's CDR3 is CSAHRLESNEQFF. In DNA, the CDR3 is TGCAGTGCTCACCGTCTAGAATCCAATGAGCAGTTCTTC.

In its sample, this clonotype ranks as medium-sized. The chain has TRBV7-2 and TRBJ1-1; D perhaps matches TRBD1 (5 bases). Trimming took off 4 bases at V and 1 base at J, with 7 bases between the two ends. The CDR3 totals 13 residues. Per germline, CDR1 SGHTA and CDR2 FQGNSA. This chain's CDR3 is CASSSQENTEAFF. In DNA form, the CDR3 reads TGTGCCAGCAGCTCACAGGAGAACACTGAAGCTTTCTTT. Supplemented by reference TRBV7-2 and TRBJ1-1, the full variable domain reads GAGVSQSPSNKVTEKGKDVELRCDPISGHTALYWYRQSLGQGLEFLIYFQGNSAPDKSGLPSDRFSAERTGGSVSTLTIQRTQQEDSAVYLCASSSQENTEAFFGQGTRLTVV.

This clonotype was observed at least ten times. The CDR3 spells CASKQEPSGEQYF. The CDR3 DNA is TGTGCCAGCAAGCAGGAACCGAGCGGGGAGCAGTACTTC. The chain has TRBV27 and TRBJ2-7; possibly TRBD2 for D (6 bases). Germline CDR1 MNHEY, CDR2 SMNVEV (reference sequence). This CDR3 has 13 amino acids. V dropped 7 bases and J dropped 7 bases, with 17 bases sitting between them.

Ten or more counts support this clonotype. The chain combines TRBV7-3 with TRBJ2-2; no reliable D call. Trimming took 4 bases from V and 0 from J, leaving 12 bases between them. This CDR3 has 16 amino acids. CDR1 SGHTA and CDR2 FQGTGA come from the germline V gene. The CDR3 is CASSYGRYANTGELFF. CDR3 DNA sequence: TGTGCCAGCAGCTATGGACGGTACGCGAACACCGGGGAGCTGTTTTTT.

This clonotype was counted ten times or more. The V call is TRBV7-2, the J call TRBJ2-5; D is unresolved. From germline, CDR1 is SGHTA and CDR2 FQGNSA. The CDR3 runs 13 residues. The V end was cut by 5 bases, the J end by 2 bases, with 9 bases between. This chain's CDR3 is CASSRSRQETQYF. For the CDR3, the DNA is TGTGCCAGCAGCCGGTCTCGTCAAGAGACCCAGTACTTC. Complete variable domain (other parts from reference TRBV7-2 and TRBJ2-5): GAGVSQSPSNKVTEKGKDVELRCDPISGHTALYWYRQSLGQGLEFLIYFQGNSAPDKSGLPSDRFSAERTGGSVSTLTIQRTQQEDSAVYLCASSRSRQETQYFGPGTRLLVL.

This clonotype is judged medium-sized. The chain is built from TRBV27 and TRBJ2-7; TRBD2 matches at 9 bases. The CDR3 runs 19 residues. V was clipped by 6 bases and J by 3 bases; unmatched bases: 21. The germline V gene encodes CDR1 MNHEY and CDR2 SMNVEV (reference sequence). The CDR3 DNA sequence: TGTGCCAGCAGACCCAGGACTAGCGACCCATCTTCCCTCTACTACGAGCAGTACTTC. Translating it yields CASRPRTSDPSSLYYEQYF.

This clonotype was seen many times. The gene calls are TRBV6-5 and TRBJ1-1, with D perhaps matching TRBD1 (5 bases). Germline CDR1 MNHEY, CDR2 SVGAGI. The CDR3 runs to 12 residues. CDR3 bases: TGTCCTCGATCTGGGGGGAACACTGAAGCTTTCTTT. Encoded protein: CPRSGGNTEAFF.

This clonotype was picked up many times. Here the CDR3 DNA reads TGCAGTGCTAGAGCAGGGACTGGAAACACCATATATTTT. Translated, it gives CSARAGTGNTIYF. This rearrangement joins TRBV20-1 to TRBJ1-3; possibly TRBD1 for D (5 bases). Trimming removed 1 base at V and 2 bases at J, with 6 bases between. Germline V gives CDR1 DFQATT, CDR2 SNEGSKA (reference sequence). The CDR3 loop spans 13 amino acids.

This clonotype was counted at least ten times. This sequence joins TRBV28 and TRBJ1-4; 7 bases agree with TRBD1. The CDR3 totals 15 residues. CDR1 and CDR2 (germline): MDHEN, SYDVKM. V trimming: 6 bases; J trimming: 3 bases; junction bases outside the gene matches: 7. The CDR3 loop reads CASSQGGRSNEKLFF. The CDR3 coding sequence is TGTGCCAGCAGCCAGGGGGGGCGATCTAATGAAAAACTGTTTTTT.

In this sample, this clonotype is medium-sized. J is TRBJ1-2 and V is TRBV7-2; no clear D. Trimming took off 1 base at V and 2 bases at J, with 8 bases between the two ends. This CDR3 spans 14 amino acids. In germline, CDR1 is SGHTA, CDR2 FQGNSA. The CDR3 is CASSLVAANYGYTF. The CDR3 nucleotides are TGTGCCAGCAGCTTAGTGGCCGCGAACTATGGCTACACCTTC.

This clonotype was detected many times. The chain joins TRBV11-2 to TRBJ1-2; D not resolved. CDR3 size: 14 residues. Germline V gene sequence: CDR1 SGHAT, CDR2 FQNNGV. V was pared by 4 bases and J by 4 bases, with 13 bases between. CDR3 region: CASSSMGYRYGYTF. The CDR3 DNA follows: TGTGCCAGCAGCTCAATGGGATACCGCTATGGCTACACCTTC.

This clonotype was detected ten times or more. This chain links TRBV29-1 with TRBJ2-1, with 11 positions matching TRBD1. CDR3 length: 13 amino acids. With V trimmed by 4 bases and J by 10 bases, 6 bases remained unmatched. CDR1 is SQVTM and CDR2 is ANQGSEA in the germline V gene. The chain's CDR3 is CSVVKGTGGEQFF. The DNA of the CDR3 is TGCAGCGTTGTAAAGGGGACAGGGGGAGAGCAGTTCTTC.

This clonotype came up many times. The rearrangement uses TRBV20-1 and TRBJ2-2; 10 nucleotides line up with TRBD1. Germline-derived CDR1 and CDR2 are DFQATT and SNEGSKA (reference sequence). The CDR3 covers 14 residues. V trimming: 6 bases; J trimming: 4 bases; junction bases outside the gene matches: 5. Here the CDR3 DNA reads TGCAGTGCAAAGGACAGGGGGTTCACCGGGGAGCTGTTTTTT. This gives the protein CSAKDRGFTGELFF.

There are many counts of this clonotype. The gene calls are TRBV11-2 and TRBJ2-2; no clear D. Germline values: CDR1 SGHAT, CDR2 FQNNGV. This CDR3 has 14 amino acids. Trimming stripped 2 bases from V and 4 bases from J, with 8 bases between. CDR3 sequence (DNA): TGTGCCAGCAGCTTAACCGGCGGCACCGGGGAGCTGTTTTTT. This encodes CASSLTGGTGELFF.

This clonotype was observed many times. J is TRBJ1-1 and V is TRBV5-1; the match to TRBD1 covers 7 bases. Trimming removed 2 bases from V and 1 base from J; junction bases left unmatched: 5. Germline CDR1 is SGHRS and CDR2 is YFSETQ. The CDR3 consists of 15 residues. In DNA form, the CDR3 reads TGCGCCAGCAGCTTATCCAGGACAGGGAACACTGAAGCTTTCTTT. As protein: CASSLSRTGNTEAFF.

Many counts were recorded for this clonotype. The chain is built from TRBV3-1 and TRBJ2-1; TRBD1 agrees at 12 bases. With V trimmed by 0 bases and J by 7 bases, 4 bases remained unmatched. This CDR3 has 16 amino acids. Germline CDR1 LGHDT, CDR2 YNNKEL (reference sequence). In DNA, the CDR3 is TGTGCCAGCAGCCAAGAGGGACAGGGGGCGGGGAATGAGCAGTTCTTC. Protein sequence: CASSQEGQGAGNEQFF.

This CDR3 reads CASSYVDSQETQYF. The CDR3 bases are TGTGCCAGCAGTTACGTGGACAGTCAAGAGACCCAGTACTTC. The rearrangement joins TRBV27 to TRBJ2-5; D is possibly TRBD1 (6 bases). Looked up from germline, CDR1 is MNHEY and CDR2 is SMNVEV (reference sequence). Deletions cut 4 bases from V and 2 bases from J, with 11 bases between. The CDR3 runs 14 residues.

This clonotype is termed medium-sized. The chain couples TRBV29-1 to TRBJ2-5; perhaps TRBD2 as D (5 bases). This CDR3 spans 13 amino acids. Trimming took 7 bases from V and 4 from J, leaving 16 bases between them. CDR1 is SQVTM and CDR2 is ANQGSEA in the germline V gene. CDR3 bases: TGCAGCGACGAGGACTCAGGAGGAGAGACCCAGTACTTC. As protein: CSDEDSGGETQYF.

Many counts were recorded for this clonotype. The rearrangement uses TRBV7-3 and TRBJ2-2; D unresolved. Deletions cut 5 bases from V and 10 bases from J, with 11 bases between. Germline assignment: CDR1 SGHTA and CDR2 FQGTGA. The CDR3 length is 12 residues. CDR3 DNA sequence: TGTGCCAGCAGCCAAACTTCTTCGGAGCTGTTTTTT. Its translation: CASSQTSSELFF.

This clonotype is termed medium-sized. CDR3 DNA sequence: TGTGCCACGAGGGGGAGTGCGGATGAGCAGTTCTTC. Protein sequence: CATRGSADEQFF. V usage is TRBV3-1 and J usage is TRBJ2-1, with D perhaps TRBD1 (6 bases). V was pared by 10 bases and J by 8 bases, with 15 bases between. CDR3 size: 12 residues. Germline loops: CDR1 LGHDT, CDR2 YNNKEL (reference sequence).

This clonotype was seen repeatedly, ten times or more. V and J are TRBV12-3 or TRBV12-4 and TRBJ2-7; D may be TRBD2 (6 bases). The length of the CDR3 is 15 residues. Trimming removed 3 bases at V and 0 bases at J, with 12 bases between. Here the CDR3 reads CASSLHGSFSYEQYF. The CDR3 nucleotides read TGTGCCAGCAGTTTGCACGGGAGCTTCTCCTACGAGCAGTACTTC.

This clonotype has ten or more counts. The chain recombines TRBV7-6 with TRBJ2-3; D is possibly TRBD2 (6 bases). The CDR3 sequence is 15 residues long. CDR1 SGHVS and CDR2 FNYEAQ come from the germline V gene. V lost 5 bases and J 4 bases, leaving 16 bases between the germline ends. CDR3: CASSRGTARSDTQYF. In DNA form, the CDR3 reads TGTGCCAGCAGCCGCGGGACTGCTAGGTCAGATACGCAGTATTTT.